These 10 T cell receptor beta chains were sequenced from one sample in a study of PD-1 blockade in classical Hodgkin lymphoma (TCRdb year 2020). Per the publication, the time point label means: cycle 1 day 1 (C1D1), immediately before nivolumab initiation. Every trial patient had relapsed following autologous stem cell transplantation, and prior brentuximab vedotin exposure was what differed among cohorts A, B and C. CD4+ T cells were purified from thawed PBMCs by magnetic negative selection with a Miltenyi CD4+ T cell isolation kit. Receptor amplification or capture employed the immunoSEQ multiplex PCR assay. TCRdb holds this immuneACCESS table with in-frame rearrangements only. Some clones are missing; in checked studies, unresolved V genes explain under half, and the rest has no known cause. This sample lists roughly 8,000 clones; about nine tenths were detected once. The ten most abundant clones make up approximately 1.6% of the sample.

This material consisted of CD4+ T cells from blood, taken at baseline. The receptors originated from a human donor with classical Hodgkin lymphoma.

The chain is built from TRBV7-9 and TRBJ1-6; 8 bases map to TRBD1. The V gene end was trimmed by 9 bases and the J gene end by 5 bases; junction bases not matched to a gene: 3. Germline values: CDR1 SEHNR, CDR2 FQNEAQ (reference sequence). There are 13 residues in the CDR3. The CDR3 region is CASSGGNNSPLHF. The DNA of the CDR3 is TGTGCCAGTTCAGGGGGCAATAATTCACCCCTCCACTTT.

This chain joins TRBV9 and TRBJ2-5, with D possibly being TRBD1 (6 bases). V was cut by 0 bases and J by 5 bases, with 11 bases left in between. CDR3 length: 14 amino acids. Germline values: CDR1 SGDLS, CDR2 YYNGEE. The CDR3 nucleotides read TGTGCCAGCAGCGTAGGCAGGGGAAGCGAGACCCAGTACTTC. Translated: CASSVGRGSETQYF.

V is TRBV18 and J is TRBJ2-3; D assignment may be TRBD1 or TRBD2 (5 bases each). Germline V CDR1 and CDR2: KGHSH, LQKENI. The CDR3 is made up of 14 amino acids. V was shortened by 5 bases and J by 2 bases, with 11 bases between the two germline ends. The CDR3 sequence is CASSARENTDTQYF. The CDR3 nucleotides are TGTGCCAGCTCAGCCAGGGAGAACACAGATACGCAGTATTTT.

This clone was counted a few times. The chain links TRBV2 to TRBJ2-1; 15 nucleotides line up with TRBD2. Germline loops: CDR1 SNHLY, CDR2 FYNNEI. V was pared by 4 bases and J by 6 bases, with 4 bases of the junction left unmatched. The CDR3 consists of 16 residues. The CDR3 DNA sequence: TGTGCCAGCAGTGCCCAGGGACTAGCGGGAGGCAATGAGCAGTTCTTC. It is translated as CASSAQGLAGGNEQFF.

The V call is TRBV25-1, the J call TRBJ1-2, with 12 bases identical to TRBD1. V was pared by 6 bases and J by 7 bases, with 9 bases of the junction left unmatched. This CDR3 is built from 15 residues. Germline V gives CDR1 MGHDK, CDR2 SYGVNS. In DNA, the CDR3 is TGTGCCAGCAGCCCACCGGGACAGGGGGCGTCTGGCTACACCTTC. This translates into CASSPPGQGASGYTF.

The chain combines TRBV19 with TRBJ2-7; D gene unclear. The CDR3 spans 15 residues. Germline values: CDR1 LNHDA, CDR2 SQIVND (reference sequence). Between the trimmed V and J ends, which lost 1 base and 3 bases, there was a span of 13 bases. The CDR3 DNA is TGTGCCAGTAGTATAGGGGCTAGTTCGCTCTACGAGCAGTACTTC. Its translation is CASSIGASSLYEQYF.

The gene calls are TRBV2 and TRBJ2-3; the D is unclear. Per the germline V gene, CDR1 is SNHLY and CDR2 is FYNNEI. Trimming stripped 0 bases from V and 8 bases from J, with 6 bases between. The CDR3 runs to 12 residues. CDR3 sequence (DNA): TGTGCCAGCAGTGAAGCCGGAGTTACGCAGTATTTT. Translated, it gives CASSEAGVTQYF.

This rearrangement joins TRBV5-1 to TRBJ2-2; 10 bases line up with TRBD1. With 4 bases clipped from V and 7 bases from J, the junction kept 7 bases outside the gene matches. CDR1 is SGHRS and CDR2 is YFSETQ in the germline V gene. The CDR3 has 15 amino acids. Here the CDR3 reads CASSQTGGIGGELFF. The CDR3 bases are TGCGCCAGCAGCCAGACAGGGGGCATCGGCGGGGAGCTGTTTTTT.

As for this clone: This sample also contains other DNA sequences that code for the same CDR3. The chain recombines TRBV12-5 with TRBJ1-1; no clear D gene. This CDR3 spans 13 amino acids. Germline lookup yields CDR1 LGHNT and CDR2 FRNRAP. Between the trimmed V and J ends, which lost 5 bases and 6 bases, there was a span of 13 bases. The CDR3 region is CASGPDQVPEAFF. DNA of the CDR3: TGTGCTAGTGGTCCGGACCAGGTCCCTGAAGCTTTCTTT. The complete variable domain, with remaining parts taken from reference TRBV12-5 and TRBJ1-1, reads DARVTQTPRHKVTEMGQEVTMRCQPILGHNTVFWYRQTMMQGLELLAYFRNRAPLDDSGMPKDRFSAEMPDATLATLKIQPSEPRDSAVYFCASGPDQVPEAFFGQGTRLTVV.

This rearrangement joins TRBV20-1 to TRBJ2-7; D is uncertain. The V end was cut by 4 bases, the J end by 5 bases, with 6 bases between. The germline gives CDR1 DFQATT, CDR2 SNEGSKA (reference sequence). The CDR3 is 10 residues long. The CDR3 DNA follows: TGCAGTGCTACCCATAACGAGCAGTACTTC. Its protein is CSATHNEQYF.